The T cell receptor beta chain under discussion was sequenced for a study of blood T cell repertoires in COVID-19. Study-wide background: The origin of the acute and convalescent COVID-19 samples was the United States, Italy and Spain. PBMCs, B-cell-depleted T cells, or T cells were the source of the cDNA or gDNA that made up the material.

Original processing methods: Nucleated cell number was recorded as an estimate derived from reference gene primer amplification. Measured with immunoSEQ multiplex PCR; TCRdb has only the in-frame clones, and not every one. V, J and clone size are those of that table, while D and trimming were read from the DNA. The sample consists of about 120,000 clones, 65% to 90% of them appearing once. V dropped 5 bases and J dropped 2; count of bases not matched to a gene: 4. The CDR3 runs to 15 residues. Germline CDR1 is SNHLY and CDR2 is FYNNEI. The source is a man at least 80 years old with acute or convalescent COVID-19. The chain is built from TRBV2 and TRBJ1-4; 8 positions match TRBD1. The sequencing sample was made of peripheral blood. CDR3: CASSPDRATNEKLFF. The CDR3 DNA sequence: TGTGCCAGCAGTCCGGACAGGGCTACTAATGAAAAACTGTTTTTT.